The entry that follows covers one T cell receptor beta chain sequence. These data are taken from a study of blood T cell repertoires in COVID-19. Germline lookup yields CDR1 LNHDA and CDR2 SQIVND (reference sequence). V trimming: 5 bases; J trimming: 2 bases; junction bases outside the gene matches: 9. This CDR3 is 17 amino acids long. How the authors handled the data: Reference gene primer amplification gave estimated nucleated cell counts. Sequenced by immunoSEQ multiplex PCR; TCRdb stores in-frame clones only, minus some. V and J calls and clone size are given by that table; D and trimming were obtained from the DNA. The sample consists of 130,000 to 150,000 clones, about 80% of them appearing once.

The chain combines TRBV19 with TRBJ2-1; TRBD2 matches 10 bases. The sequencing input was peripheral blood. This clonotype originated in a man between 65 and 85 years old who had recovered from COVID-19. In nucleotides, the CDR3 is TGTGCCAGTAGTTCGAGATTGACTAGCGGGCCCTACAATGAGCAGTTCTTC. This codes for CASSSRLTSGPYNEQFF.